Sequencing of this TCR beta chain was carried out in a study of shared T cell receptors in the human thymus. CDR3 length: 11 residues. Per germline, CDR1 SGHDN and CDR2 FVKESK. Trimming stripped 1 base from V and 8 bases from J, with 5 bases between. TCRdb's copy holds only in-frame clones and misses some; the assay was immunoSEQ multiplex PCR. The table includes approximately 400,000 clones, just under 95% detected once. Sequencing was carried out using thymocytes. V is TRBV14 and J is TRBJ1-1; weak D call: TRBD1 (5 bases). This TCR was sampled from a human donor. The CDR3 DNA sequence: TGTGCCAGCAGCCAAGGGACAGAAGCTTTCTTT. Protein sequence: CASSQGTEAFF. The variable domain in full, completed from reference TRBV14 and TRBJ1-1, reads EAGVTQFPSHSVIEKGQTVTLRCDPISGHDNLYWYRRVMGKEIKFLLHFVKESKQDESGMPNNRFLAERTGGTYSTLKVQPAELEDSGVYFCASSQGTEAFFGQGTRLTVV.